This TCR beta chain emerged from a study of preoperative IRX-2 immunotherapy in early breast cancer (dated by TCRdb to about 2019). What the treatment or condition label conveys for this sample: preoperative locoregional IRX-2 cytokine immunotherapy. The samples were obtained from a phase Ib study in which preoperative, locoregional IRX-2 cytokine immunotherapy intended to prime immune responses was tested. Patients with early-stage breast cancer who were given IRX-2 before surgery served as donors. As for this clone: Its target antigen remains unknown. Base qualities were left out, and no much larger clone turns up one base away.

From the cysteine through the phenylalanine, the CDR3 covers 16 amino acids. The retained sequence is limited to the CDR3, 48 bases, with the frame set at the first base. At the junction V is shortened by 3 bases and J by 0 bases; bases outside the gene matches: 4. Via the germline V gene, CDR1 is SGHNT and CDR2 YENEEA. To prepare the library, the immunoSEQ multiplex PCR assay was applied. TCRdb took over this immuneACCESS table, retaining in-frame rearrangements with V and J assigned. Such tables are incomplete; in checked studies, under half of the missing clones stem from an unresolved V gene, and the remainder is unexplained. The sample yields about 37,000 clones; approximately 80% were counted once. The ten biggest clones cover roughly 1.5% of the sample.

The clonotype comes from a human donor with breast cancer. Specimen: lymph node tissue, collected after IRX-2 immunotherapy. In this chain, TRBV11-3 is recombined with TRBJ1-3, with 8 central nucleotides matching TRBD1. The encoded CDR3 is CASSLSTGASGNTIYF. The DNA sequence is TGTGCCAGCAGCTTGTCGACAGGGGCCTCTGGAAACACCATATATTTT.